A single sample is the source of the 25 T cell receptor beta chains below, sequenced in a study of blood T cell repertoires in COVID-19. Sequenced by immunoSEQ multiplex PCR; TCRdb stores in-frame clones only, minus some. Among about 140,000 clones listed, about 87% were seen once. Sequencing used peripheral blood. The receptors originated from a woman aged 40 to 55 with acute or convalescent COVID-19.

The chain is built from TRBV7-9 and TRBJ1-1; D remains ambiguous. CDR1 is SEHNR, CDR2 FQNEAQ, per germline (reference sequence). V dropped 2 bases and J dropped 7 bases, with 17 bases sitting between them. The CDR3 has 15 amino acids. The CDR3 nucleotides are TGTGCCAGCAGCTTACTTCGGGGTTCCTCTGGTGAAGCTTTCTTT. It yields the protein CASSLLRGSSGEAFF. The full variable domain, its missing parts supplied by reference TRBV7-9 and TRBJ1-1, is DTGVSQNPRHKITKRGQNVTFRCDPISEHNRLYWYRQTLGQGPEFLTYFQNEAQLEKSRLLSDRFSAERPKGSFSTLEIQRTEQGDSAMYLCASSLLRGSSGEAFFGQGTRLTVV.

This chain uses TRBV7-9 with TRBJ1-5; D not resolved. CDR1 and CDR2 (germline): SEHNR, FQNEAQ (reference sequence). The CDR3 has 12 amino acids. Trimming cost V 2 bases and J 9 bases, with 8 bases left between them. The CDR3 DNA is TGTGCCAGCAGCTTAAGTGCGGGGCCCCAGCATTTT. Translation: CASSLSAGPQHF.

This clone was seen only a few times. The CDR3 nucleotides read TGTGCCAGCAGTCCCGACAACGGCGGGAGAGCTGTTTACGAGCAGTACTTC. Its translation is CASSPDNGGRAVYEQYF. The J gene is TRBJ2-7, the V gene TRBV6-6; 7 nucleotides align to TRBD2. Germline-derived CDR1 and CDR2 are MNHNY and SVGAGI (reference sequence). V trimming: 5 bases; J trimming: 4 bases; junction bases outside the gene matches: 17. The CDR3 sequence is 17 residues long.

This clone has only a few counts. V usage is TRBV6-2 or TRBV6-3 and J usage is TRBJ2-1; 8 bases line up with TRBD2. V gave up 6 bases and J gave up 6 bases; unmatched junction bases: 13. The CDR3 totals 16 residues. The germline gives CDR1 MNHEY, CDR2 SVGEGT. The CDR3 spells CASSRDYAGGVNEQFF. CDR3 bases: TGTGCCAGCAGCCGTGATTACGCGGGAGGAGTCAATGAGCAGTTCTTC.

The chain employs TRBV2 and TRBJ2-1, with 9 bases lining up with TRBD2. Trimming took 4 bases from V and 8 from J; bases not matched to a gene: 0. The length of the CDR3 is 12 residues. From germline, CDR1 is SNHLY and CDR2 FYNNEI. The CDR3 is CASSGTSDEQFF. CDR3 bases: TGTGCCAGCAGTGGGACTAGCGATGAGCAGTTCTTC.

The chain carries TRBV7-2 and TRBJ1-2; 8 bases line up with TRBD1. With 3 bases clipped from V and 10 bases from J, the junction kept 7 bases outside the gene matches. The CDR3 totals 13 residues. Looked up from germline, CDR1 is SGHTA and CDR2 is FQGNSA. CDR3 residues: CASSLRDRNHYTF. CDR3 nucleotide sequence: TGTGCCAGCAGCTTGAGGGACAGGAACCACTACACCTTC.

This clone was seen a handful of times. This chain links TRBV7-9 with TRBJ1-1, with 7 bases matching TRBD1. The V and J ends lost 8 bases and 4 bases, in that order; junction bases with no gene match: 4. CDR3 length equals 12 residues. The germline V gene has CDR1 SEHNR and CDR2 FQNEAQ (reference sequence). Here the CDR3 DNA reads TGTGCCAGCCGGACAGGCTCCACTGAAGCTTTCTTT. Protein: CASRTGSTEAFF.

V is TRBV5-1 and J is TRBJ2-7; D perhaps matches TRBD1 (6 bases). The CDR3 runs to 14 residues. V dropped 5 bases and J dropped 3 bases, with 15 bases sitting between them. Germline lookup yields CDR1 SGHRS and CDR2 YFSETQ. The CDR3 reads CASRDPDSVYEQYF. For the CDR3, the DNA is TGCGCCAGCAGGGACCCGGACAGTGTCTACGAGCAGTACTTC.

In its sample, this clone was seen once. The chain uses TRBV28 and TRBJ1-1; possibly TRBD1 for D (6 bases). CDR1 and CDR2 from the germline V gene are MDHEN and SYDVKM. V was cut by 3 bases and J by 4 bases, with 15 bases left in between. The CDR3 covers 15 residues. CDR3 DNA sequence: TGTGCCAGCAGTTTTGACAGGCCTCGTGTCACTGAAGCTTTCTTT. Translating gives CASSFDRPRVTEAFF. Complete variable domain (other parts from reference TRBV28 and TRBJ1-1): DVKVTQSSRYLVKRTGEKVFLECVQDMDHENMFWYRQDPGLGLRLIYFSYDVKMKEKGDIPEGYSVSREKKERFSLILESASTNQTSMYLCASSFDRPRVTEAFFGQGTRLTVV.

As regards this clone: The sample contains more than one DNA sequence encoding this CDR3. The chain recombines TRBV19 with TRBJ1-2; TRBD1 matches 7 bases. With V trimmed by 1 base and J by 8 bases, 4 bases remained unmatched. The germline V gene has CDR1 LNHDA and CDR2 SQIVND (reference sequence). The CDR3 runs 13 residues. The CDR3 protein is CASSIGQGGGYTF. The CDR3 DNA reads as TGTGCCAGTAGTATAGGACAGGGAGGCGGCTACACCTTC.

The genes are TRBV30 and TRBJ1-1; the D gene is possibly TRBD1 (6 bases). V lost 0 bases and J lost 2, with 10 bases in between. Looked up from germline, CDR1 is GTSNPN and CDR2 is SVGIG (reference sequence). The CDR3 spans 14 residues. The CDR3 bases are TGTGCCTGGAGTGTAGTGGGGGCCAACACTGAAGCTTTCTTT. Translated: CAWSVVGANTEAFF.

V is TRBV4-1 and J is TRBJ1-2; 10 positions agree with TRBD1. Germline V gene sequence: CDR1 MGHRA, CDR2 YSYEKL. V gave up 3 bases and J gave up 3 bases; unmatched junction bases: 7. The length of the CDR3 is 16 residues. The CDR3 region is CASSHGPGQGYYGYTF. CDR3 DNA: TGCGCCAGCAGCCATGGTCCGGGACAGGGGTACTATGGCTACACCTTC.

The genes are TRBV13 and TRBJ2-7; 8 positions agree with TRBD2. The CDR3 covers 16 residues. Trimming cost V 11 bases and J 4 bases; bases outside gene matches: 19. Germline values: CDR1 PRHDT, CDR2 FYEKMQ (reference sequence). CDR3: CARRARGRGANYEQYF. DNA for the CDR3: TGTGCCCGCCGCGCGCGGGGGCGGGGGGCAAATTACGAGCAGTACTTC.

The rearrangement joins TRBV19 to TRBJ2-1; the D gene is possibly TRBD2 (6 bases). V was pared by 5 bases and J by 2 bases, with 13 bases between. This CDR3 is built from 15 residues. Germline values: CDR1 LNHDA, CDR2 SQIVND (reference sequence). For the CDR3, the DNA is TGTGCCAGTAGTTCCAAGCGGGTCCCCTACAATGAGCAGTTCTTC. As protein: CASSSKRVPYNEQFF.

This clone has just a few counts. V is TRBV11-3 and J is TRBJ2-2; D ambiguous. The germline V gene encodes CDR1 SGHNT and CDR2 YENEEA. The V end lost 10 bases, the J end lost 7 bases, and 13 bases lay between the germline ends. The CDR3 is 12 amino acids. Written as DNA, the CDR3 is TGTGCCACCTCTTCTCGGGTCGGGGAGCTGTTTTTT. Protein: CATSSRVGELFF.

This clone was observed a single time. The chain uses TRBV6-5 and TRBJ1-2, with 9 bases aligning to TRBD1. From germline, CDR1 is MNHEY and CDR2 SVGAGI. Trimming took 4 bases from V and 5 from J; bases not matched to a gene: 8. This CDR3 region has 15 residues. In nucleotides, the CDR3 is TGTGCCAGCAGTTCCCGACAGGGGGGGAGTTATGGCTACACCTTC. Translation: CASSSRQGGSYGYTF.

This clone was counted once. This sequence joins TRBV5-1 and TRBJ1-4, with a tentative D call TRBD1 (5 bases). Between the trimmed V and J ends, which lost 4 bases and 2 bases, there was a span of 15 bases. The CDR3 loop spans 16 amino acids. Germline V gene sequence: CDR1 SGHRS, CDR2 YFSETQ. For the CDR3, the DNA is TGCGCCAGCAGCCCGGGGCCGGAGGGGACTAATGAAAAACTGTTTTTT. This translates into CASSPGPEGTNEKLFF.

CDR3 region: CASSPSSVAEAFF. In DNA form, the CDR3 reads TGTGCCAGCTCACCAAGCTCGGTCGCTGAAGCTTTCTTT. The chain carries TRBV18 and TRBJ1-1; unclear D gene. V was cut by 2 bases and J by 6 bases, with 10 bases left in between. This CDR3 comprises 13 residues. CDR1 and CDR2 (germline): KGHSH, LQKENI.

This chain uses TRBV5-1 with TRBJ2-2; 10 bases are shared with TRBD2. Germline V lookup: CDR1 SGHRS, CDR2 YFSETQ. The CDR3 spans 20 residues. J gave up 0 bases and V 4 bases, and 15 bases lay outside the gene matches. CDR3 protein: CASSRLAGEGLGANTGELFF. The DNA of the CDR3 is TGCGCCAGCAGCAGGCTAGCGGGAGAGGGACTGGGGGCGAACACCGGGGAGCTGTTTTTT. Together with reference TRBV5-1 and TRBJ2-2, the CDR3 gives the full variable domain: KAGVTQTPRYLIKTRGQQVTLSCSPISGHRSVSWYQQTPGQGLQFLFEYFSETQRNKGNFPGRFSGRQFSNSRSEMNVSTLELGDSALYLCASSRLAGEGLGANTGELFFGEGSRLTVL.

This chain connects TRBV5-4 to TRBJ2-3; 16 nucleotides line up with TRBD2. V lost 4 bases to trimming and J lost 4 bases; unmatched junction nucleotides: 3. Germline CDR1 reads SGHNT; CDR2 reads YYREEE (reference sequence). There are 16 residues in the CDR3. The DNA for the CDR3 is TGTGCCAGCAGCCTCGGGACTAGCGGGGGGGCAGATACGCAGTATTTT. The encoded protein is CASSLGTSGGADTQYF. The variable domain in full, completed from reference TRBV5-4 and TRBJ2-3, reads ETGVTQSPTHLIKTRGQQVTLRCSSQSGHNTVSWYQQALGQGPQFIFQYYREEENGRGNFPPRFSGLQFPNYSSELNVNALELDDSALYLCASSLGTSGGADTQYFGPGTRLTVL.

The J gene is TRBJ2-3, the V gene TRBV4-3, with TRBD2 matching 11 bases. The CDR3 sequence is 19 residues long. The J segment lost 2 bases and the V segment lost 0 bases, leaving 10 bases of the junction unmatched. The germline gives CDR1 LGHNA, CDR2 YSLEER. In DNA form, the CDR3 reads TGCGCCAGCAGCCAAGACCCCCCCGGGACTAGCGGACTCACAGATACGCAGTATTTT. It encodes CASSQDPPGTSGLTDTQYF.

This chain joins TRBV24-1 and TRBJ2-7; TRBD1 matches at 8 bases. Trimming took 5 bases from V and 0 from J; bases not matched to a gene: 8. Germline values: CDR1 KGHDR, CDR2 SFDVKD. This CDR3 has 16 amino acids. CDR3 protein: CATSVPPDRVSYEQYF. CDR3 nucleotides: TGTGCCACCAGTGTTCCCCCGGACAGGGTCTCCTACGAGCAGTACTTC.

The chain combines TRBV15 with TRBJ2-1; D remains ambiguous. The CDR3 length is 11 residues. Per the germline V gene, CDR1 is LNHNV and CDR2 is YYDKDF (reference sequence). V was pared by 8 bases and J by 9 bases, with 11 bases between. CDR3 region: CATSDFSEQFF. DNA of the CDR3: TGTGCCACCTCAGACTTTAGTGAGCAGTTCTTC.

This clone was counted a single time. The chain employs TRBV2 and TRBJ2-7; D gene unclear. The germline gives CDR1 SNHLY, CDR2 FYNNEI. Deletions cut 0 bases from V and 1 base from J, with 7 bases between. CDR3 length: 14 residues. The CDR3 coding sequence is TGTGCCAGCAGTGAAGCCAGGTGGTCCTACGAGCAGTACTTC. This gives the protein CASSEARWSYEQYF.

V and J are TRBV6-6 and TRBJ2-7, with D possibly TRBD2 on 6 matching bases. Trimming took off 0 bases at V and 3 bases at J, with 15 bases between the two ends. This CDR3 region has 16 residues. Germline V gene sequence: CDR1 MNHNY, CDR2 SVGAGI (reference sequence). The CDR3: CASSYSIVAENYEQYF. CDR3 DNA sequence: TGTGCCAGCAGTTACTCGATAGTAGCGGAGAACTACGAGCAGTACTTC.